The 25 T cell receptor beta chains reported below all come from one sample, sequenced in a study of cytomegalovirus exposure and HLA in healthy donors. Measured with immunoSEQ multiplex PCR; TCRdb has only the in-frame clones, and not every one. The sample holds 150,000 or so clones, about 87% seen once. Input material: PBMCs. The receptors come from a woman aged 30 to 39 in good health and CMV-seropositive.

The chain uses TRBV9 and TRBJ2-3; tentatively, D is TRBD2 (5 bases). CDR3 length equals 15 residues. V was trimmed by 2 bases and J by 4 bases, leaving 14 bases between them. Germline assignment: CDR1 SGDLS and CDR2 YYNGEE. The CDR3 sequence: CASSVYDRRADTQYF. Here the CDR3 DNA reads TGTGCCAGCAGCGTCTACGATAGGCGGGCAGATACGCAGTATTTT.

V usage is TRBV29-1 and J usage is TRBJ1-1; D might be TRBD1 (5 bases). CDR3 length: 16 amino acids. Deletions cut 1 base from V and 7 bases from J, with 22 bases between. Per germline, CDR1 SQVTM and CDR2 ANQGSEA. The CDR3: CSVEGGPARTKGEAFF. CDR3 DNA: TGCAGCGTTGAAGGGGGCCCGGCGCGGACGAAGGGTGAAGCTTTCTTT.

CDR3 nucleotides: TGTGCCAGCAGCTTCAGGACAGGACTGAACACTGAAGCTTTCTTT. Protein: CASSFRTGLNTEAFF. The rearrangement joins TRBV11-2 to TRBJ1-1, with 7 bases that match TRBD1. The CDR3 extends over 15 amino acids. V lost 3 bases and J lost 0; bases outside the gene matches: 4. From germline, CDR1 is SGHAT and CDR2 FQNNGV.

The chain is built from TRBV2 and TRBJ2-1; 8 nucleotides agree with TRBD1. Germline V gives CDR1 SNHLY, CDR2 FYNNEI. The V gene end was trimmed by 4 bases and the J gene end by 2 bases; junction bases not matched to a gene: 4. The CDR3 runs 15 residues. In nucleotides, the CDR3 is TGTGCCAGCAGTGCTCTGGGACAGGCCTACAATGAGCAGTTCTTC. This gives the protein CASSALGQAYNEQFF.

The rearrangement joins TRBV4-1 to TRBJ2-7, with a possible D match to TRBD2 (6 bases). The CDR3 extends over 15 amino acids. Germline CDR1 MGHRA, CDR2 YSYEKL. The V gene lost 0 bases and the J gene lost 7 bases, with 16 bases spanning the gap. CDR3 sequence: CASSQELGGSREQYF. CDR3 sequence (DNA): TGCGCCAGCAGCCAAGAACTGGGGGGATCTCGGGAGCAGTACTTC.

This chain joins TRBV2 and TRBJ2-5, with D unresolved. The V end lost 8 bases, the J end lost 2 bases, and 15 bases lay between the germline ends. The V gene's germline CDR1 is SNHLY and CDR2 FYNNEI. The CDR3 runs to 14 residues. The CDR3 region is CASSSTDWQETQYF. CDR3 coding DNA: TGTGCCAGCTCGTCAACAGATTGGCAAGAGACCCAGTACTTC.

The chain recombines TRBV28 with TRBJ2-3, with TRBD1 identical over 11 bases. This CDR3 region has 17 residues. Germline trimming cut 2 bases from V and 5 bases from J; bases unmatched to any gene: 9. Germline V lookup: CDR1 MDHEN, CDR2 SYDVKM. CDR3: CASSLRPGTGGRDTQYF. The CDR3, as DNA: TGTGCCAGCAGTTTAAGGCCGGGGACAGGGGGTAGAGATACGCAGTATTTT.

V and J are TRBV28 and TRBJ1-4; TRBD1 is a possible D gene (6 bases). Germline V CDR1 and CDR2: MDHEN, SYDVKM. The CDR3 runs 12 residues. Trimming left V 7 bases short and J 10 bases short, with 13 bases between. The CDR3 region is CASMDSVSKLFF. CDR3 nucleotide sequence: TGTGCCAGCATGGACAGCGTTTCAAAACTGTTTTTT. The variable domain in full, with the rest retrieved from reference TRBV28 and TRBJ1-4, is DVKVTQSSRYLVKRTGEKVFLECVQDMDHENMFWYRQDPGLGLRLIYFSYDVKMKEKGDIPEGYSVSREKKERFSLILESASTNQTSMYLCASMDSVSKLFFGSGTQLSVL.

The J gene is TRBJ1-2, the V gene TRBV27, with D unclear. Germline CDR1 reads MNHEY; CDR2 reads SMNVEV (reference sequence). The CDR3 loop spans 14 amino acids. The ends were cut back, 6 bases at V and 2 bases at J, with 13 bases in the middle. The CDR3 coding sequence is TGTGCCAGCAGCCGTTCCACCGGGAACTATGGCTACACCTTC. Encoded protein: CASSRSTGNYGYTF.

This clone was picked up one time. The chain employs TRBV2 and TRBJ2-7; 7 bases are shared with TRBD2. The J segment lost 7 bases and the V segment lost 2 bases, leaving 14 bases of the junction unmatched. Germline loops: CDR1 SNHLY, CDR2 FYNNEI. The CDR3 loop spans 16 amino acids. The CDR3 DNA reads as TGTGCCAGCAGTGAACCTTGGGACTATCAAAGGGAGGAGCAGTACTTC. Translation: CASSEPWDYQREEQYF.

This clone was observed once. This chain uses TRBV2 with TRBJ2-3; 8 bases align to TRBD1. This CDR3 spans 14 amino acids. J was trimmed by 6 bases and V by 6 bases; bases with no gene match: 8. Per germline, CDR1 SNHLY and CDR2 FYNNEI. The CDR3 DNA is TGTGCCAGCAGCGGACAGGGAGGAGGTGATACGCAGTATTTT. Translated, it gives CASSGQGGGDTQYF.

The rearrangement uses TRBV23-1 and TRBJ2-1; possibly TRBD2 for D (6 bases). TRBV23-1 is an open reading frame whose function is uncertain. The CDR3 totals 15 residues. The V end was cut by 3 bases, the J end by 3 bases, with 12 bases between. The CDR3: CASSQRGTIYNEQFF. CDR3 sequence (DNA): TGCGCCAGCAGTCAGCGCGGGACCATCTACAATGAGCAGTTCTTC.

This sequence joins TRBV5-1 and TRBJ2-3; the D gene is possibly TRBD2 (5 bases). The V end was cut by 3 bases, the J end by 6 bases, with 11 bases between. The germline V gene has CDR1 SGHRS and CDR2 YFSETQ. The CDR3 sequence is 13 residues long. CDR3 in amino acids: CASSSPGMDTQYF. The CDR3 DNA reads TGCGCCAGCAGCTCACCCGGGATGGATACGCAGTATTTT.

The rearrangement joins TRBV19 to TRBJ2-3; possible D gene TRBD1, 6 bases. Trimming cost V 9 bases and J 1 base, with 17 bases left between them. The CDR3 covers 15 residues. The V gene's germline CDR1 is LNHDA and CDR2 SQIVND (reference sequence). The CDR3 DNA sequence: TGTGCCAGCAGGGGTGGCGGTTCGGGCACAGATACGCAGTATTTT. Its translation: CASRGGGSGTDTQYF.

The chain recombines TRBV4-1 with TRBJ1-1, with D perhaps matching TRBD1 (5 bases). The V end was cut by 1 base, the J end by 7 bases, with 13 bases between. CDR3 length: 14 residues. CDR1 is MGHRA and CDR2 is YSYEKL in the germline V gene. CDR3 loop: CASSQASTAIEAFF. In DNA form, the CDR3 reads TGCGCCAGCAGCCAAGCGTCGACAGCGATTGAAGCTTTCTTT.

This chain uses TRBV9 with TRBJ2-2; 8 positions agree with TRBD1. The junction had 4 bases not matched to a gene; V was cut back by 3 bases and J by 0 bases. Germline CDR1 SGDLS, CDR2 YYNGEE. The CDR3 contains 16 residues. In nucleotides, the CDR3 is TGTGCCAGCAGCGGACCAGGGGGCGCGAACACCGGGGAGCTGTTTTTT. Protein product: CASSGPGGANTGELFF.

This clone was seen only a few times. The rearrangement joins TRBV7-9 to TRBJ2-1; D uncertain. The V gene's germline CDR1 is SEHNR and CDR2 FQNEAQ (reference sequence). The CDR3 sequence is 12 residues long. Trimming took off 6 bases at V and 9 bases at J, with 12 bases between the two ends. DNA of the CDR3: TGTGCCAGCAGTCCGGTAGGCGGTGAGCAGTTCTTC. Protein product: CASSPVGGEQFF. The entire variable domain, with the rest obtained from reference TRBV7-9 and TRBJ2-1, is as follows: DTGVSQNPRHKITKRGQNVTFRCDPISEHNRLYWYRQTLGQGPEFLTYFQNEAQLEKSRLLSDRFSAERPKGSFSTLEIQRTEQGDSAMYLCASSPVGGEQFFGPGTRLTVL.

V gene TRBV4-1 combines with J gene TRBJ2-7; D not certain. The germline CDR1 and CDR2 sequences are MGHRA and YSYEKL. The CDR3 is 15 residues long. The V end lost 4 bases, the J end lost 1 base, and 14 bases lay between the germline ends. CDR3 bases: TGCGCCAGCAGCCCGGCCTCCGGGTGGTCCTACGAGCAGTACTTC. The encoded protein is CASSPASGWSYEQYF.

The CDR3 coding sequence is TGTGCCAGCAAAGTATCACCCGGGAGCAATCAGCCCCAGCATTTT. Amino acid sequence: CASKVSPGSNQPQHF. J is TRBJ1-5 and V is TRBV27; D ambiguous. This CDR3 has 15 amino acids. CDR1 is MNHEY, CDR2 SMNVEV, per germline (reference sequence). With 7 bases removed from V and 1 base from J, the gap between germline ends came to 14 bases.

The V and J genes are TRBV16 and TRBJ2-7, with D tentatively TRBD2 (5 bases). V was shortened by 4 bases and J by 4 bases, with 17 bases between the two germline ends. The CDR3 totals 15 residues. Germline V gives CDR1 KGHSY, CDR2 FQNENV. CDR3 sequence (DNA): TGTGCCAGCAGCCCTACTACTAGTGGGCCATACGAGCAGTACTTC. This gives the protein CASSPTTSGPYEQYF.

This clone occurred once. V is TRBV6-5 and J is TRBJ2-7; 13 positions agree with TRBD2. The length of the CDR3 is 15 residues. Germline CDR1 MNHEY, CDR2 SVGAGI. J gave up 2 bases and V 6 bases, and 4 bases lay outside the gene matches. CDR3 nucleotide sequence: TGTGCCAGCAGACTCGGACTAGCGGGAGCCTACGAGCAGTACTTC. This sequence encodes CASRLGLAGAYEQYF.

This chain joins TRBV5-1 and TRBJ1-5; D is perhaps TRBD1 (5 bases). V was trimmed by 4 bases and J by 1 base, leaving 15 bases between them. CDR3 length: 16 residues. CDR1 and CDR2 (germline): SGHRS, YFSETQ. In DNA, the CDR3 is TGCGCCAGCAGCCCTCTGGACAATGAAAGCAATCAGCCCCAGCATTTT. This codes for CASSPLDNESNQPQHF.

This rearrangement joins TRBV5-1 to TRBJ2-7; 9 nucleotides agree with TRBD1. The CDR3 extends over 15 amino acids. Germline trimming cut 7 bases from V and 1 base from J; bases unmatched to any gene: 9. Germline assignment: CDR1 SGHRS and CDR2 YFSETQ. The CDR3 nucleotides are TGCGCCAGCGTCCGGGACGGGACAGGGTCCTACGAGCAGTACTTC. Its protein product is CASVRDGTGSYEQYF. The whole variable domain, remainder taken from reference TRBV5-1 and TRBJ2-7, is KAGVTQTPRYLIKTRGQQVTLSCSPISGHRSVSWYQQTPGQGLQFLFEYFSETQRNKGNFPGRFSGRQFSNSRSEMNVSTLELGDSALYLCASVRDGTGSYEQYFGPGTRLTVT.

V usage is TRBV6-5 and J usage is TRBJ1-5; TRBD1 agrees at 7 bases. CDR1 is MNHEY and CDR2 is SVGAGI in the germline V gene. The V and J ends lost 7 bases and 1 base, in that order; junction bases with no gene match: 7. The CDR3 has 15 residues. CDR3 in amino acids: CASKLTGESNQPQHF. The CDR3 DNA reads TGTGCCAGCAAGCTCACAGGGGAAAGCAATCAGCCCCAGCATTTT.

This chain uses TRBV6-1 with TRBJ2-2, with 12 bases fitting TRBD2. V shed 8 bases, J shed 3 bases, and the junction held 4 bases outside the gene matches. This CDR3 has 15 residues. The V gene's germline CDR1 is MNHNS and CDR2 SASEGT. The DNA of the CDR3 is TGTGCCAGCTCTAGACTAGCGGGAGACACCGGGGAGCTGTTTTTT. Amino acid sequence: CASSRLAGDTGELFF.